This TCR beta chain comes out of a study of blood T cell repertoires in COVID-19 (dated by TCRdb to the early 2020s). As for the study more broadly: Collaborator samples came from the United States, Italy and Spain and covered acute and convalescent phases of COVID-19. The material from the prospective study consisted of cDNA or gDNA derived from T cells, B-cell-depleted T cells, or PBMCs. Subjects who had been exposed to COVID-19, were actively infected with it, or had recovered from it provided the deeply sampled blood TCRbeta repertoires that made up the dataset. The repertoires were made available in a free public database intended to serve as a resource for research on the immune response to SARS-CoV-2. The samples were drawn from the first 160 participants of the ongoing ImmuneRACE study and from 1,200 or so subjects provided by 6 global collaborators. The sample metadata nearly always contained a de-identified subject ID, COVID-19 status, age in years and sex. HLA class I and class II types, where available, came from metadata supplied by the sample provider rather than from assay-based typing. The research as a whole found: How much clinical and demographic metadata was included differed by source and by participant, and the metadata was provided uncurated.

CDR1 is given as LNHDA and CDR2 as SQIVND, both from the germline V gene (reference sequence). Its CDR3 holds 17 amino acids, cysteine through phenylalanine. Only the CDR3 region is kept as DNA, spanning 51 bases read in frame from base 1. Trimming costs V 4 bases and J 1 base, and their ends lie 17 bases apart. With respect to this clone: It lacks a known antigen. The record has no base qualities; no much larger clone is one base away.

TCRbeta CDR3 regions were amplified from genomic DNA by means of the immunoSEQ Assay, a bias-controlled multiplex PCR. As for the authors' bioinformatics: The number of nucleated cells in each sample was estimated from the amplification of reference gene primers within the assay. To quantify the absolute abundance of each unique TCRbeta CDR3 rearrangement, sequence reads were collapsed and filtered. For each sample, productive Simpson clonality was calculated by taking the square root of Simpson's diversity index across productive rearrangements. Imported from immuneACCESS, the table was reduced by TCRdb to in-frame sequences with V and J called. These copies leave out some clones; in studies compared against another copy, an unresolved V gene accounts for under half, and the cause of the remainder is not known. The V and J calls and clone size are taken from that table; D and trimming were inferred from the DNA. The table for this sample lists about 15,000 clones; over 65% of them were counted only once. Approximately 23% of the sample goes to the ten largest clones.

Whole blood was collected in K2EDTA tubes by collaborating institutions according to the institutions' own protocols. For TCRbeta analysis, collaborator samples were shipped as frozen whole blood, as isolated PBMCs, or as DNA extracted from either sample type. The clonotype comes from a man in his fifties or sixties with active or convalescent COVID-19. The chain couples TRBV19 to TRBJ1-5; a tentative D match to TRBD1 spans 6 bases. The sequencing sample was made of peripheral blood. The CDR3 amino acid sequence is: CASSTPGDYRSNQPQHF. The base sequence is TGTGCCAGTAGTACCCCAGGGGATTACCGAAGCAATCAGCCCCAGCATTTT.